Below are 31 T cell receptor beta chains sequenced from a single sample in a study of monozygotic twins with inflammatory bowel disease. TCRdb reprocessed the 5' RACE reads and stores each CDR3 protein as one record, lacking DNA. This sample's table has 110,000 to 150,000 distinct CDR3 sequences. Sequencing was carried out using blood. The origin of the receptors is a human donor with ulcerative colitis or Crohn's disease, or a healthy co-twin of an affected twin (not recorded which).

The rearrangement joins TRBV20-1 to TRBJ1-4; the D gene TCRdb calls, TRBD1, cannot be checked with no DNA. This CDR3 comprises 14 residues. Per germline, CDR1 DFQATT and CDR2 SNEGSKA (reference sequence). CDR3 residues: CSASPRTGEEKLFF.

J is TRBJ2-5 and V is TRBV4-3; as DNA is missing, the TRBD2 call by TCRdb cannot be tested. This CDR3 spans 15 amino acids. Germline CDR1 LGHNA, CDR2 YSLEER. CDR3 region: CASSYLASGRETQYF.

The chain combines TRBV6-1 with TRBJ1-1; TCRdb selects TRBD1, and the lack of DNA leaves this call unchecked. Per germline, CDR1 MNHNS and CDR2 SASEGT. The CDR3 has 13 amino acids. This CDR3 reads CASSADRGTEAFF.

J is TRBJ2-3 and V is TRBV9. Germline CDR1 reads SGDLS; CDR2 reads YYNGEE. The CDR3 has 14 amino acids. The CDR3 region is CASSAHGGTDTQYF.

This chain joins TRBV30 and TRBJ1-6; the TCRdb D gene call, TRBD1, has no DNA to confirm it. Germline lookup yields CDR1 GTSNPN and CDR2 SVGIG (reference sequence). This CDR3 contains 14 residues. The CDR3 is CACGEGQGRRPLHF. Drawing the rest from reference TRBV30 and TRBJ1-6, the complete variable domain is SQTIHQWPATLVQPVGSPLSLECTVEGTSNPNLYWYRQAAGRGLQLLFYSVGIGQISSEVPQNLSASRPQDRQFILSSKKLLLSDSGFYLCACGEGQGRRPLHFGNGTRLTVT.

The rearrangement joins TRBV7-2 to TRBJ2-7; the D gene TCRdb calls, TRBD1, cannot be checked with no DNA. Germline assignment: CDR1 SGHTA and CDR2 FQGNSA. The CDR3 is made up of 13 amino acids. This chain's CDR3 is CASSRRRAYEQYF.

This sequence joins TRBV6-1 and TRBJ2-5; TCRdb proposes TRBD2, but this gene call is untestable without DNA. The CDR3 is made up of 16 amino acids. The germline V gene encodes CDR1 MNHNS and CDR2 SASEGT. The CDR3 protein is CASSPSRAGEQETQYF.

The genes are TRBV20-1 and TRBJ2-1; TCRdb designates TRBD1, a call that cannot be tested without DNA. The CDR3 consists of 15 residues. Looked up from germline, CDR1 is DFQATT and CDR2 is SNEGSKA (reference sequence). The CDR3 protein is CSARVGDTTTNEQFF.

The rearrangement joins TRBV7-2 to TRBJ1-5. CDR1 is SGHTA and CDR2 is FQGNSA in the germline V gene. The CDR3 is 13 amino acids. The CDR3 region is CASSYGSNQPQHF.

The rearrangement joins TRBV5-6 to TRBJ2-1; TCRdb's assignment of TRBD2 cannot be checked, as there is no DNA. The V gene's germline CDR1 is SGHDT and CDR2 YYEEEE. This CDR3 is 14 amino acids long. The CDR3 here is CASSLGQRANEQFF.

The V gene is TRBV5-1, the J gene TRBJ2-5; TCRdb designates TRBD1, a call that cannot be tested without DNA. The germline gives CDR1 SGHRS, CDR2 YFSETQ. The CDR3 totals 14 residues. The CDR3 here is CASSPGGVQETQYF.

This rearrangement joins TRBV9 to TRBJ1-2; TCRdb's D call of TRBD1 is untestable without DNA. Germline V CDR1 and CDR2: SGDLS, YYNGEE. CDR3 length: 17 residues. The CDR3 spells CASSPTGTGVWNYGYTF.

This rearrangement joins TRBV28 to TRBJ1-2; no DNA is available, so the TRBD1 call from TCRdb remains unchecked. This CDR3 spans 13 amino acids. The germline V gene has CDR1 MDHEN and CDR2 SYDVKM. The CDR3 here is CATRTGRDYGYTF.

The gene calls are TRBV5-1 and TRBJ2-5. This CDR3 contains 15 residues. The germline V gene has CDR1 SGHRS and CDR2 YFSETQ. Here the CDR3 reads CASSQTNTPQETQYF. Complete variable domain (other parts from reference TRBV5-1 and TRBJ2-5): KAGVTQTPRYLIKTRGQQVTLSCSPISGHRSVSWYQQTPGQGLQFLFEYFSETQRNKGNFPGRFSGRQFSNSRSEMNVSTLELGDSALYLCASSQTNTPQETQYFGPGTRLLVL.

The rearrangement links TRBV6-2 or TRBV6-3 to TRBJ2-1; TCRdb's D call of TRBD2 is untestable without DNA. Germline loops: CDR1 MNHEY, CDR2 SVGEGT. The CDR3 is made up of 17 amino acids. The CDR3 is CASSYSKSSGDYNEQFF.

This chain links TRBV4-1 with TRBJ1-2; TCRdb proposes TRBD1, but this gene call is untestable without DNA. CDR3 length equals 15 residues. Germline assignment: CDR1 MGHRA and CDR2 YSYEKL. The CDR3 region is CASSQNPAGNYGYTF.

V usage is TRBV19 and J usage is TRBJ1-6; TCRdb returns TRBD1, unconfirmable since there is no DNA. Germline lookup yields CDR1 LNHDA and CDR2 SQIVND (reference sequence). The CDR3 loop spans 15 amino acids. CDR3 amino acids: CASSTRQGGNSPLHF.

The gene calls are TRBV20-1 and TRBJ1-5. This CDR3 is 12 amino acids long. Germline lookup yields CDR1 DFQATT and CDR2 SNEGSKA (reference sequence). The chain's CDR3 is CSARVWNRPQHF.

The rearrangement uses TRBV20-1 and TRBJ2-7. Germline lookup yields CDR1 DFQATT and CDR2 SNEGSKA (reference sequence). The CDR3 consists of 12 residues. The CDR3 here is CSANREHYEQYF.

The chain carries TRBV11-2 and TRBJ2-7; the D call of TRBD1 rests on TCRdb alone, since no DNA is present to check it. The CDR3 covers 15 residues. Per germline, CDR1 SGHAT and CDR2 FQNNGV. The CDR3 loop is CASSLSGTETYEQYF.

The chain combines TRBV28 with TRBJ1-1. This CDR3 has 15 amino acids. Germline lookup yields CDR1 MDHEN and CDR2 SYDVKM. This CDR3 is CASSPQEPIATEAFF.

The chain carries TRBV27 and TRBJ1-6; TCRdb names TRBD1, which stays unverified in the absence of DNA. The germline CDR1 and CDR2 sequences are MNHEY and SMNVEV (reference sequence). The CDR3 has 14 amino acids. The CDR3 region is CASSGTGGISPLHF.

V gene TRBV20-1 combines with J gene TRBJ2-7; lacking DNA, the TRBD1 call made by TCRdb goes unchecked. CDR3 length: 14 amino acids. Looked up from germline, CDR1 is DFQATT and CDR2 is SNEGSKA (reference sequence). Here the CDR3 reads CSARGTASSYEQYF.

By frequency, this clonotype registers medium-sized (0.01 to 0.1%). J is TRBJ2-1 and V is TRBV12-3 or TRBV12-4; without DNA, the TCRdb call of TRBD2 cannot be checked. CDR3 length: 17 amino acids. This CDR3 reads CASSLGGWVAGGNEQFF.

The chain employs TRBV12-5 and TRBJ2-1. Germline CDR1 reads LGHNT; CDR2 reads FRNRAP. The CDR3 has 15 amino acids. CDR3 in amino acids: CASGLVLTGYNEQFF. The whole variable domain, remainder taken from reference TRBV12-5 and TRBJ2-1, is DARVTQTPRHKVTEMGQEVTMRCQPILGHNTVFWYRQTMMQGLELLAYFRNRAPLDDSGMPKDRFSAEMPDATLATLKIQPSEPRDSAVYFCASGLVLTGYNEQFFGPGTRLTVL.

The genes are TRBV24-1 and TRBJ2-1; TCRdb designates TRBD1, a call that cannot be tested without DNA. This CDR3 region has 14 residues. CDR1 is KGHDR and CDR2 is SFDVKD in the germline V gene. The CDR3 sequence: CATSDPGLGDEQFF.

V is TRBV11-2 and J is TRBJ1-5; the TRBD1 assignment by TCRdb is unverifiable without DNA. This CDR3 has 15 residues. CDR1 and CDR2 from the germline V gene are SGHAT and FQNNGV. This chain's CDR3 is CASSLDGQGDQPQHF.

The genes are TRBV12-3 or TRBV12-4 and TRBJ1-6; TCRdb designates TRBD1, a call that cannot be tested without DNA. The CDR3 is 14 amino acids. Here the CDR3 reads CASSISGDWPPLHF.

The chain employs TRBV12-3 or TRBV12-4 and TRBJ1-5; TCRdb names TRBD1, which stays unverified in the absence of DNA. This CDR3 is 16 amino acids long. The CDR3 region is CASSYLGQGDNQPQHF.

The chain couples TRBV5-1 to TRBJ2-2; no DNA is available, so the TRBD1 call from TCRdb remains unchecked. The germline V gene encodes CDR1 SGHRS and CDR2 YFSETQ. CDR3 length: 15 amino acids. The CDR3 reads CASSRGQGNTGELFF. Full variable domain (rest looked up from reference TRBV5-1 and TRBJ2-2): KAGVTQTPRYLIKTRGQQVTLSCSPISGHRSVSWYQQTPGQGLQFLFEYFSETQRNKGNFPGRFSGRQFSNSRSEMNVSTLELGDSALYLCASSRGQGNTGELFFGEGSRLTVL.

The V call is TRBV14, the J call TRBJ1-1. Germline values: CDR1 SGHDN, CDR2 FVKESK. This CDR3 contains 12 residues. This chain's CDR3 is CASRYLNTEAFF.